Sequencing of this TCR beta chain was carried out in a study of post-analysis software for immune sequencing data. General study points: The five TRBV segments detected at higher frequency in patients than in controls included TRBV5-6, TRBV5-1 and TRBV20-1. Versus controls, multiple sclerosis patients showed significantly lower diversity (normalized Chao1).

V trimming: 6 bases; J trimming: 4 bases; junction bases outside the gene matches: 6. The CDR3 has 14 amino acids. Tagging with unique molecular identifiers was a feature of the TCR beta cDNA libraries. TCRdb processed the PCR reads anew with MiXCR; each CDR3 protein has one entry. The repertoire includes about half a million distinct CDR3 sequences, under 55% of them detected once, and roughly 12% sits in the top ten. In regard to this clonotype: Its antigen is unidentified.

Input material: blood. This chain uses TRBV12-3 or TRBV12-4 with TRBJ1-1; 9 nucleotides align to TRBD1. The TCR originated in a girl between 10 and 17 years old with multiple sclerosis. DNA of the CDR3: TGTGCCAGCAGCCGGACAGGGGCTGTCACTGAAGCTTTCTTT. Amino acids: CASSRTGAVTEAFF.